The sequence of this T cell receptor (beta chain) was determined in a study of glioma-infiltrating T cells after dendritic cell vaccination. This table comes from immunoSEQ multiplex PCR, and its TCRdb copy is limited to in-frame clones, with some not included. The table records approximately 100,000 clones, approximately 81% of them present only once. This clonotype was sampled from a human donor with glioblastoma. The source material was blood, sampled before dendritic cell vaccination.

The CDR3 bases are TGTGCCAGCAGCTTGGGCCCCTTCACCCAGGTGTACGCTGAAGCTTTCTTT. Its protein product is CASSLGPFTQVYAEAFF. This chain joins TRBV5-6 and TRBJ1-1; D is uncertain. The CDR3 runs to 17 residues. The V gene's germline CDR1 is SGHDT and CDR2 YYEEEE. V lost 0 bases and J 6 bases, leaving 21 bases between the germline ends. Variable domain in full (rest from reference TRBV5-6 and TRBJ1-1): DAGVTQSPTHLIKTRGQQVTLRCSPKSGHDTVSWYQQALGQGPQFIFQYYEEEERQRGNFPDRFSGHQFPNYSSELNVNALLLGDSALYLCASSLGPFTQVYAEAFFGQGTRLTVV.